These T cell receptor beta chains were read from a single sample in a study of sequential checkpoint blockade in melanoma. Sequencing used immunoSEQ multiplex PCR; TCRdb keeps in-frame clones, though not all of them. The table records about 22,000 clones, roughly 76% of them present only once. The specimen comprised CD8+ T cells sorted from blood (inferred from file names), sampled from a patient given nivolumab and ipilimumab in sequence. Source of these receptors: a human donor with melanoma. Both conserved end residues are trimmed from each CDR3. The order of the fields is clone size, J gene, V gene, CDR3 protein. Not every row has a clone size; where given, it reads once, few, many or a size class.

clone size: NA
J gene: TRBJ2-7
V gene: TRBV6-4
CDR3 protein: ASSEGQGSNEQY

clone size: NA
J gene: TRBJ1-4
V gene: TRBV4-1
CDR3 protein: ASKGGNEKLF

clone size: few
J gene: TRBJ1-2
V gene: TRBV2
CDR3 protein: ASSSRRGYGYT

clone size: few
J gene: TRBJ1-4
V gene: TRBV27
CDR3 protein: ASSPRTGTNEKLF

clone size: medium-sized
J gene: TRBJ2-7
V gene: TRBV23-1
CDR3 protein: ASSRGRVYEQY

clone size: NA
J gene: TRBJ2-3
V gene: TRBV9
CDR3 protein: ASSAGTSGLGDTQY

clone size: NA
J gene: TRBJ2-1
V gene: TRBV7-2
CDR3 protein: ASSHATSSYNEQF

clone size: once
J gene: TRBJ2-1
V gene: TRBV4-1
CDR3 protein: ASSLTSGRAGEQF

clone size: NA
J gene: TRBJ2-5
V gene: TRBV2
CDR3 protein: AGLGTGRSRAQY

clone size: once
J gene: TRBJ2-1
V gene: TRBV4-3
CDR3 protein: ASSQGTSGYNEQF

clone size: NA
J gene: TRBJ1-3
V gene: TRBV19
CDR3 protein: ASTFGGFGNTIY

clone size: NA
J gene: TRBJ2-5
V gene: TRBV10-3
CDR3 protein: AISVGQGGLADKETQY

clone size: NA
J gene: TRBJ1-2
V gene: TRBV4-3
CDR3 protein: ASSQDWGTGFPYGYT

clone size: NA
J gene: TRBJ1-2
V gene: TRBV7-9
CDR3 protein: ASSTVNYGYT

clone size: NA
J gene: TRBJ2-7
V gene: TRBV4-3
CDR3 protein: ASSQDLGGREQY

clone size: NA
J gene: TRBJ2-1
V gene: TRBV27
CDR3 protein: ASRLLAGEFDNEQF

clone size: once
J gene: TRBJ2-7
V gene: TRBV29-1
CDR3 protein: SVDIGGTYEQY

clone size: NA
J gene: TRBJ1-3
V gene: TRBV4-3
CDR3 protein: ASSQDPGSGNTIY

clone size: few
J gene: TRBJ2-7
V gene: TRBV4-3
CDR3 protein: ASSRGLTRSYEQY

clone size: NA
J gene: TRBJ2-7
V gene: TRBV28
CDR3 protein: ASSLSGGQNEQY

clone size: NA
J gene: TRBJ1-2
V gene: TRBV4-3
CDR3 protein: ASSQVAYHRGDHGYT

clone size: NA
J gene: TRBJ2-1
V gene: TRBV25-1
CDR3 protein: ASKQGDYNEQF

clone size: NA
J gene: TRBJ2-3
V gene: TRBV5-4
CDR3 protein: ASSLSGVEDTQY

clone size: NA
J gene: TRBJ2-7
V gene: TRBV28
CDR3 protein: ASSLRPPPSSYEQY

clone size: NA
J gene: TRBJ1-1
V gene: TRBV2
CDR3 protein: ASSDYRRNTEAF

clone size: NA
J gene: TRBJ2-7
V gene: TRBV19
CDR3 protein: ASSIRLGPEQY

clone size: NA
J gene: TRBJ2-1
V gene: TRBV9
CDR3 protein: ASSTRTSFNEQF

clone size: few
J gene: TRBJ1-1
V gene: TRBV4-1
CDR3 protein: ASSEALTGVEAF

clone size: NA
J gene: TRBJ1-1
V gene: TRBV27
CDR3 protein: ASSHRGPTEAF

clone size: NA
J gene: TRBJ2-7
V gene: TRBV5-1
CDR3 protein: ASSYGTAYEQY

clone size: NA
J gene: TRBJ2-7
V gene: TRBV7-9
CDR3 protein: ASSLDWGAYEQY